Presented here are 15 T cell receptor beta chains from one specimen sequenced in a study of early T cells in non-severe SARS-CoV-2 infection. TCRdb analysed the 5' RACE reads with MiXCR anew, one entry per CDR3 protein. The table lists 65,000 to 80,000 distinct CDR3 sequences, roughly 13% of them singletons, with 0.95% to 1.3% in the top ten. Sequencing was performed on whole blood. Every receptor here comes from an adult who was a healthcare worker with PCR-confirmed SARS-CoV-2 infection or an uninfected control (not recorded which).

The chain links TRBV7-8 to TRBJ2-7, with 10 nucleotides matching TRBD2. The CDR3 totals 16 residues. Germline CDR1 SGHVS, CDR2 FQNEAQ. Trimming at V came to 5 bases and at J to 2 bases, leaving 9 bases not matched to a gene. The CDR3 DNA reads TGTGCCAGCAGCCGACAGACTAGCGGGTATCCCTACGAGCAGTACTTC. This codes for CASSRQTSGYPYEQYF.

In this sample, this clonotype turned up a few times. This chain links TRBV3-2 with TRBJ1-2; the D call of TRBD1 is as the table states it, not checked on the DNA. TRBV3-2 is termed a pseudogene. The CDR3 is 15 residues long. CDR3 in DNA: TGTGCCAGCAGCCAGGCCGGGACAGGGAACTATGGCTACACCTTC. Protein: CASSQAGTGNYGYTF.

The J gene is TRBJ1-5, the V gene TRBV15; 7 nucleotides line up with TRBD1. Germline V gene data show CDR1 as LNHNV and CDR2 as YYDKDF (reference sequence). The CDR3 covers 17 residues. V shed 5 bases and J 4 bases; nucleotides not matched to a gene: 14. CDR3 sequence reads: CATSQIGRTGDNQPQHF. The CDR3 DNA reads TGTGCCACCAGCCAGATTGGGCGGACAGGTGATAATCAGCCCCAGCATTTT.

The V and J genes are TRBV29-1 and TRBJ2-1, with 7 bases that match TRBD2. CDR3 size: 12 residues. The germline CDR1 and CDR2 sequences are SQVTM and ANQGSEA. Trimming took 6 bases from V and 3 from J; bases not matched to a gene: 2. The CDR3 DNA sequence: TGCAGCGTGGGGACTATCTACAATGAGCAGTTCTTC. Translated, it gives CSVGTIYNEQFF.

In this sample, this clonotype turned up many times. V usage is TRBV4-2 and J usage is TRBJ1-6; D not resolved. With 0 bases removed from V and 6 bases from J, the gap between germline ends came to 6 bases. Looked up from germline, CDR1 is LGHNA and CDR2 is YNFKEQ. CDR3 length: 14 residues. The CDR3 spells CASSQDRANSPLHF. The CDR3 bases are TGTGCCAGCAGCCAAGATCGGGCTAATTCACCCCTCCACTTT.

CDR3 in amino acids: CASSSNYQEDTQYF. As DNA, the CDR3 is TGTGCCAGCAGTTCTAACTACCAGGAAGATACGCAGTATTTT. The chain links TRBV28 to TRBJ2-3; D unclear. CDR3 size: 14 residues. The germline CDR1 and CDR2 sequences are MDHEN and SYDVKM. The V end was cut by 4 bases, the J end by 5 bases, with 13 bases between. The entire variable domain, with the rest obtained from reference TRBV28 and TRBJ2-3, is as follows: DVKVTQSSRYLVKRTGEKVFLECVQDMDHENMFWYRQDPGLGLRLIYFSYDVKMKEKGDIPEGYSVSREKKERFSLILESASTNQTSMYLCASSSNYQEDTQYFGPGTRLTVL.

A few counts support this clonotype. V usage is TRBV18 and J usage is TRBJ1-6, with D possibly being TRBD1 (6 bases). Between the trimmed V and J ends, which lost 2 bases and 15 bases, there was a span of 14 bases. CDR1 is KGHSH and CDR2 is LQKENI in the germline V gene. The CDR3 spans 13 residues. DNA for the CDR3: TGTGCCAGCTCACCAGCAGGACAGCGGGACCTCCACTTT. This translates into CASSPAGQRDLHF.

This rearrangement joins TRBV5-5 to TRBJ2-2; D may be TRBD2 (6 bases). CDR3 length equals 17 residues. Germline assignment: CDR1 SGHKS and CDR2 YYEKEE (reference sequence). Trimming removed 6 bases from V and 0 bases from J, with 18 bases in between. CDR3 in amino acids: CASTPSTGLSNTGELFF. DNA of the CDR3: TGTGCCAGCACCCCAAGTACGGGACTCTCGAACACCGGGGAGCTGTTTTTT.

This clonotype was observed a few times. The CDR3 nucleotides are TGTGCCAGCTCGGCTGACAGCACTTATGGCTACACCTTC. Its protein product is CASSADSTYGYTF. The V and J genes are TRBV18 and TRBJ1-2, with a weak D call TRBD1 (5 bases). CDR1 is KGHSH, CDR2 LQKENI, per germline. The V and J ends lost 6 bases and 5 bases respectively, with 13 bases between them. The CDR3 sequence is 13 residues long.

This clonotype showed up many times. The rearrangement uses TRBV27 and TRBJ1-4; a possible D gene is TRBD1 (6 bases). The CDR3 has 16 amino acids. V shed 0 bases and J shed 4 bases, with 12 bases lying between them. CDR1 MNHEY and CDR2 SMNVEV come from the germline V gene (reference sequence). The CDR3, as DNA: TGTGCCAGCAGTTTATCAACAGGGCCCATTAATGAAAAACTGTTTTTT. It translates to CASSLSTGPINEKLFF.

This clonotype has ten or more counts. In DNA, the CDR3 is TGTGCCAGCAGCCAAGAGGCGGTTCGACAGGTGAACACCGGGGAGCTGTTTTTT. This encodes CASSQEAVRQVNTGELFF. The V call is TRBV3-2, the J call TRBJ2-2; TRBD1 is taken as the D call from the table, unchecked against the DNA. TRBV3-2 is annotated as a pseudogene. CDR3 length: 18 amino acids.

This clonotype was seen many times. This chain's CDR3 is CASSGFGQGNSYEQYF. The CDR3 bases are TGTGCCAGCAGTGGATTCGGCCAGGGGAACTCCTACGAGCAGTACTTC. V gene TRBV2 combines with J gene TRBJ2-7; D possibly corresponds to TRBD1 (6 bases). The CDR3 has 16 amino acids. In germline, CDR1 is SNHLY, CDR2 FYNNEI. V lost 4 bases to trimming and J lost 0 bases, with 16 bases between them.

The chain uses TRBV6-1 and TRBJ1-5; D might be TRBD1 (5 bases). Between the trimmed V and J ends, which lost 2 bases and 1 base, there was a span of 9 bases. Germline V gene lookup returns CDR1 MNHNS and CDR2 SASEGT. CDR3 length: 15 amino acids. The CDR3 region is CASSEIQGSNQPQHF. The CDR3 nucleotides read TGTGCCAGCAGTGAAATTCAGGGAAGCAATCAGCCCCAGCATTTT.

The V and J genes are TRBV28 and TRBJ2-7, with D perhaps TRBD2 (5 bases). Germline CDR1 and CDR2: MDHEN and SYDVKM. V was cut by 7 bases and J by 4 bases, with 20 bases left in between. CDR3 length: 15 residues. The CDR3, as DNA: TGTGCCAGCACTATTCGTAGCGCTCCGCCTTACGAGCAGTACTTC. This codes for CASTIRSAPPYEQYF.

The chain uses TRBV10-3 and TRBJ1-1; 7 bases line up with TRBD1. V was pared by 10 bases and J by 6 bases, with 8 bases of the junction left unmatched. The CDR3 has 12 residues. CDR1 ENHRY and CDR2 SYGVKD come from the germline V gene. CDR3 sequence (DNA): TGTGCCACCCGAACAGGGGACGCTGAAGCTTTCTTT. This translates into CATRTGDAEAFF.